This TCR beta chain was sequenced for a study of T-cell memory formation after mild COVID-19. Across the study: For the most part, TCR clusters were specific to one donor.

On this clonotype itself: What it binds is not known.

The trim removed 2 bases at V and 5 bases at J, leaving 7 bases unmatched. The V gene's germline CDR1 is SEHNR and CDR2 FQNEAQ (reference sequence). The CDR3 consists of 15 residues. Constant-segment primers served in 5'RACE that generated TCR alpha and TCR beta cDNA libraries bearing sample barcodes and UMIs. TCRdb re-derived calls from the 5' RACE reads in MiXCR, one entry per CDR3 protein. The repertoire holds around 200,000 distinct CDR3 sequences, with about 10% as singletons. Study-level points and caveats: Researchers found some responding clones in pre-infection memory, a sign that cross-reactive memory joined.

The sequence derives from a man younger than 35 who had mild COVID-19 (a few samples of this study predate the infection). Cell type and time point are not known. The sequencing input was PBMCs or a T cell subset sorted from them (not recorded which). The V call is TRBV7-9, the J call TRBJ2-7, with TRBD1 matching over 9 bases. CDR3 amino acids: CASSLRGQGIHEQYF. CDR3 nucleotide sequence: TGTGCCAGCAGCTTAAGGGGACAGGGAATTCACGAGCAGTACTTC.